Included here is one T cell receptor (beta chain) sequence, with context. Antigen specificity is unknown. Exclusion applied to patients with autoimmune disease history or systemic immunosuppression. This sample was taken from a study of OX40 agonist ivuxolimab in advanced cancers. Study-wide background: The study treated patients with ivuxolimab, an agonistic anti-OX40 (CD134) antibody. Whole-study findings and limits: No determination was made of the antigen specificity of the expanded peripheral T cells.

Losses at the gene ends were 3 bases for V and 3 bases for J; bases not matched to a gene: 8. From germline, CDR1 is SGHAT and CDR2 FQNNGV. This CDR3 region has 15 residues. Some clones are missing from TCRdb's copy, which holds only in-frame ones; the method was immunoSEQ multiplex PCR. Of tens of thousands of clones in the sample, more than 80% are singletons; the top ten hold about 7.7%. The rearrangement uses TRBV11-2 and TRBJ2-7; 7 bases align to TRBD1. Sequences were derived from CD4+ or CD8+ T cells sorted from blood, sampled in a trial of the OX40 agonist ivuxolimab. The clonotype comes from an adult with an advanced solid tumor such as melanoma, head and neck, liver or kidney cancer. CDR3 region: CASSFQTGPFYEQYF. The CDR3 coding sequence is TGTGCCAGCAGCTTCCAGACAGGGCCCTTCTACGAGCAGTACTTC. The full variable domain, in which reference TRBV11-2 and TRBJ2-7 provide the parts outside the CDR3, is EAGVAQSPRYKIIEKRQSVAFWCNPISGHATLYWYQQILGQGPKLLIQFQNNGVVDDSQLPKDRFSAERLKGVDSTLKIQPAKLEDSAVYLCASSFQTGPFYEQYFGPGTRLTVT.